The present T cell receptor (beta chain) was sequenced within a study of blood T cell repertoires in COVID-19. Per germline, CDR1 SGHRS and CDR2 YFSETQ. Trimming took 0 bases from V and 6 from J; bases not matched to a gene: 3. This CDR3 is 13 amino acids long. Clones were read by immunoSEQ multiplex PCR, and TCRdb kept only the in-frame ones, dropping some. This table holds under 200,000 clones, 84% found once. The table lists this clone with a few counts. The TCR sequence derives from a woman in her thirties who had been exposed to COVID-19. Sequencing used PBMCs or T cells enriched from blood (not recorded which). The V and J genes are TRBV5-1 and TRBJ2-7, with 7 bases aligning to TRBD2. Here the CDR3 reads CASSLGGLIEQYF. CDR3 coding DNA: TGCGCCAGCAGCTTGGGGGGACTAATCGAGCAGTACTTC.